These 11 T cell receptor beta chains share one sample of origin, sequenced in a study of cytomegalovirus exposure and HLA in healthy donors. TCRdb's copy holds only in-frame clones and misses some; the assay was immunoSEQ multiplex PCR. The sample holds about 140,000 clones; about 95% are singletons and the top ten take about 1.7%. Input material: PBMCs. The receptor source for this set is a man between 18 and 35 years old in good health and CMV-seropositive.

This clone appeared a few times. This rearrangement joins TRBV10-2 to TRBJ2-7; 7 nucleotides match TRBD2. The V and J ends lost 0 bases and 2 bases, in that order; junction bases with no gene match: 1. The CDR3 totals 14 residues. In germline, CDR1 is WSHSY, CDR2 SAAADI. The chain's CDR3 is CASSESGTTYEQYF. In DNA, the CDR3 is TGCGCCAGCAGTGAGTCAGGGACTACCTACGAGCAGTACTTC.

The V and J genes are TRBV16 and TRBJ2-6; D might be TRBD2 (5 bases). CDR1 KGHSY and CDR2 FQNENV come from the germline V gene. The CDR3 length is 18 residues. V dropped 1 base and J dropped 1 base, with 14 bases sitting between them. The CDR3 sequence is CASSQFSGYTSGANVLTF. CDR3 coding DNA: TGTGCCAGCAGCCAATTTTCGGGGTACACATCTGGGGCCAACGTCCTGACTTTC.

The chain employs TRBV28 and TRBJ1-5, with D perhaps matching TRBD1 (6 bases). CDR1 and CDR2 from the germline V gene are MDHEN and SYDVKM. Trimming cost V 8 bases and J 5 bases, with 16 bases left between them. This CDR3 spans 14 amino acids. CDR3 amino acids: CASVKGGAYQPQHF. The CDR3 DNA is TGTGCCAGCGTTAAGGGGGGGGCCTATCAGCCCCAGCATTTT.

The rearrangement links TRBV7-9 to TRBJ2-7; 7 bases map to TRBD1. This CDR3 spans 14 amino acids. The V segment lost 6 bases and the J segment 0 bases; nucleotides outside the gene matches: 5. Germline V gene lookup returns CDR1 SEHNR and CDR2 FQNEAQ (reference sequence). The CDR3 protein is CASRPTGISYEQYF. The CDR3 DNA reads TGTGCCAGCAGACCGACAGGGATCTCCTACGAGCAGTACTTC.

CDR3 amino acids: CASSRGLAGIEQFF. The CDR3 coding sequence is TGCGCCAGCAGTCGTGGACTAGCGGGAATCGAGCAGTTCTTC. The gene calls are TRBV23-1 and TRBJ2-1, with 12 bases aligning to TRBD2. Being an ORF, TRBV23-1 has a function that is uncertain. Trimming removed 4 bases from V and 10 bases from J; junction bases left unmatched: 5. The CDR3 length is 14 residues.

This rearrangement joins TRBV11-3 to TRBJ2-1, with a tentative D call TRBD1 (7 bases). The CDR3 runs to 15 residues. The germline CDR1 and CDR2 sequences are SGHNT and YENEEA. V lost 1 base to trimming and J lost 7 bases, with 14 bases between them. In DNA, the CDR3 is TGTGCCAGCAGCTTAGGGGCGACAGGGAGGAATGAGCAGTTCTTC. This translates into CASSLGATGRNEQFF.

This chain uses TRBV5-1 with TRBJ2-6; the D is unclear. V dropped 4 bases and J dropped 1 base, with 9 bases sitting between them. The CDR3 runs 15 residues. Germline V gives CDR1 SGHRS, CDR2 YFSETQ. CDR3 loop: CASSPDTSGANVLTF. The DNA of the CDR3 is TGCGCCAGCAGCCCAGACACGTCTGGGGCCAACGTCCTGACTTTC.

The chain has TRBV30 and TRBJ2-3; 8 bases fit TRBD2. This CDR3 is built from 16 residues. Germline CDR1 is GTSNPN and CDR2 is SVGIG (reference sequence). V lost 1 base and J lost 2; bases outside the gene matches: 8. CDR3 protein: CAWSEAGGDYTDTQYF. CDR3 nucleotide sequence: TGTGCCTGGAGTGAGGCGGGGGGCGACTACACAGATACGCAGTATTTT.

The chain employs TRBV5-6 and TRBJ2-7, with 11 bases that match TRBD2. The CDR3 extends over 15 amino acids. Germline CDR1 and CDR2: SGHDT and YYEEEE. V lost 4 bases, J lost 2 bases, and 5 bases stayed unmatched. CDR3: CASSVLAGGPYEQYF. CDR3 DNA sequence: TGTGCCAGCAGCGTTTTAGCGGGAGGGCCCTACGAGCAGTACTTC.

This chain uses TRBV28 with TRBJ1-1; the D gene is possibly TRBD1 (6 bases). The ends were cut back, 2 bases at V and 3 bases at J, with 10 bases in the middle. The CDR3 runs to 14 residues. Looked up from germline, CDR1 is MDHEN and CDR2 is SYDVKM. Here the CDR3 reads CASSLGGQYTEAFF. The CDR3 bases are TGTGCCAGCAGTTTAGGGGGACAATACACTGAAGCTTTCTTT.

V gene TRBV19 combines with J gene TRBJ1-5, with D maybe TRBD1 (6 bases). V lost 1 base and J 0 bases, leaving 13 bases between the germline ends. The V gene's germline CDR1 is LNHDA and CDR2 SQIVND (reference sequence). The CDR3 consists of 17 residues. The CDR3 coding sequence is TGTGCCAGTAGTATAGCCAGGGGCTCCTATAGCAATCAGCCCCAGCATTTT. Translation gives CASSIARGSYSNQPQHF.